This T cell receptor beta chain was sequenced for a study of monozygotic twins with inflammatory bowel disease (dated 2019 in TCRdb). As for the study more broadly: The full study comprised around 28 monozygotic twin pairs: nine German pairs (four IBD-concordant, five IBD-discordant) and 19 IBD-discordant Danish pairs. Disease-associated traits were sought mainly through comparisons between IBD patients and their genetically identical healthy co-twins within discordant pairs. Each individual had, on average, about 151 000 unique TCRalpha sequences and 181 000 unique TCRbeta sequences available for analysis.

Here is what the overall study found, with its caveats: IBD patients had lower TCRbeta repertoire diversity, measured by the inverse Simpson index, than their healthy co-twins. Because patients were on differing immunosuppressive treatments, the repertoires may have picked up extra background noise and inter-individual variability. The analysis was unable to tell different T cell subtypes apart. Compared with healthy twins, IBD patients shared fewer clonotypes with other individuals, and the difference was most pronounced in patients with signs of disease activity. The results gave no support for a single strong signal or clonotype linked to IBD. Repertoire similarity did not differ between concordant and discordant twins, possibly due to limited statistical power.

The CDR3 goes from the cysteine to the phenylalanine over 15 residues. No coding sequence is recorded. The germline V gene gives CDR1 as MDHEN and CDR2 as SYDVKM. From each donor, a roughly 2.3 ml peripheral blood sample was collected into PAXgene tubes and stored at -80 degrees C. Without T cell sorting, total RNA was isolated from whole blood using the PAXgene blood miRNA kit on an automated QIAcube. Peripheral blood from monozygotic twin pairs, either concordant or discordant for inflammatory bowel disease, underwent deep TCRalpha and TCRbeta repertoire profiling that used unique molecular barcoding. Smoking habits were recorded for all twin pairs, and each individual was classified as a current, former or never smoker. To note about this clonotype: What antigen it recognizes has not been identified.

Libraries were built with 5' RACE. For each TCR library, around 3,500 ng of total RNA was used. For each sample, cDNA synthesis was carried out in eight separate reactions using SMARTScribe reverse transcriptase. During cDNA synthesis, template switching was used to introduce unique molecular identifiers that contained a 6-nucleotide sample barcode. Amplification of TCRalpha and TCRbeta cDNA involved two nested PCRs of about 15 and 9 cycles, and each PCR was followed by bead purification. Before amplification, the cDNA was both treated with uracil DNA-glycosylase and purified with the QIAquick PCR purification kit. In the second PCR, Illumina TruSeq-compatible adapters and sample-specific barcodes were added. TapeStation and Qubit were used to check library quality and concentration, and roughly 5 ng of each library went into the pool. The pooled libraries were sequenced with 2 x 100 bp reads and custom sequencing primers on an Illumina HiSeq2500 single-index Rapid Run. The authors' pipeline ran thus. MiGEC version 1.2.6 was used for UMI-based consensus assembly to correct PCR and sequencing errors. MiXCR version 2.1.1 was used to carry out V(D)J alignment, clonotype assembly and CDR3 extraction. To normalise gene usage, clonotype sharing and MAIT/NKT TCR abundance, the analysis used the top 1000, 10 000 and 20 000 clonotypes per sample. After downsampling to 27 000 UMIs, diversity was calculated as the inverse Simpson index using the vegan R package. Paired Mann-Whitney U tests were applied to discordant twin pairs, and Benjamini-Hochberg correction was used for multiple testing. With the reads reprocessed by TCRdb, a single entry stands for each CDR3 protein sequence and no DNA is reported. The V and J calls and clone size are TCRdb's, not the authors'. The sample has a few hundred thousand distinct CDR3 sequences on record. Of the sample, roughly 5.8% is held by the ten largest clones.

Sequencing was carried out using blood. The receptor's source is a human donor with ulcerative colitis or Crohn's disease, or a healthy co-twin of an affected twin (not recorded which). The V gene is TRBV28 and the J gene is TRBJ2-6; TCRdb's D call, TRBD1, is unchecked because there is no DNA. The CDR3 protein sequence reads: CASNPTGAGANVLTF. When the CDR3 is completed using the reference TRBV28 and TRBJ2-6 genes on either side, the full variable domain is DVKVTQSSRYLVKRTGEKVFLECVQDMDHENMFWYRQDPGLGLRLIYFSYDVKMKEKGDIPEGYSVSREKKERFSLILESASTNQTSMYLCASNPTGAGANVLTFGAGSRLTVL.